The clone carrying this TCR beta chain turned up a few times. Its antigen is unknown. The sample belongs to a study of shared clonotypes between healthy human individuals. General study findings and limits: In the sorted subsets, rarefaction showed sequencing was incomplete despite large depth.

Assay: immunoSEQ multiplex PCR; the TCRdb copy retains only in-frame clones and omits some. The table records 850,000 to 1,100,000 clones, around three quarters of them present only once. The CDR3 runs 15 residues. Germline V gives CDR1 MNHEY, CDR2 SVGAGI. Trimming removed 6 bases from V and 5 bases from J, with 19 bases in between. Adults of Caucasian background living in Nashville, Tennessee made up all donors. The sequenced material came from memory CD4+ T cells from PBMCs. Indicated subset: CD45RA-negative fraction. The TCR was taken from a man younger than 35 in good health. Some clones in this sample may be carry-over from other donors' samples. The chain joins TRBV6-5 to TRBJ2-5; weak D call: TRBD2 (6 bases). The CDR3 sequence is CASSLKGGVGETQYF. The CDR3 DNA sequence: TGTGCCAGCAGCCTTAAGGGAGGAGTGGGGGAGACCCAGTACTTC.